This T cell receptor beta chain was captured by sequencing in a study of cytomegalovirus exposure and HLA in healthy donors. The V gene lost 4 bases and the J gene lost 3 bases, with 14 bases spanning the gap. The CDR3 loop spans 15 amino acids. Germline V gene lookup returns CDR1 SGHNT and CDR2 YYREEE (reference sequence). Amplification used 60 Vbeta primers and 13 Jbeta primers. The method was immunoSEQ multiplex PCR; TCRdb's version includes in-frame clones alone and lacks a portion of them. The data contain more than 85,000 clones, under 85% of them singletons. Comment on this clone: Antigen specificity is unknown.

General study points: V- and J-gene trimming in TCR beta was tied to a missense DCLRE1C variant by an analysis performed later.

The chain is built from TRBV5-4 and TRBJ1-5; D possibly corresponds to TRBD1 (6 bases). This clonotype was sampled from a man in his forties in good health and CMV-seronegative. The specimen sequenced was PBMCs. Written as DNA, the CDR3 is TGTGCCAGCAGCATAACGGACAGCCACAATCAGCCCCAGCATTTT. It encodes CASSITDSHNQPQHF.